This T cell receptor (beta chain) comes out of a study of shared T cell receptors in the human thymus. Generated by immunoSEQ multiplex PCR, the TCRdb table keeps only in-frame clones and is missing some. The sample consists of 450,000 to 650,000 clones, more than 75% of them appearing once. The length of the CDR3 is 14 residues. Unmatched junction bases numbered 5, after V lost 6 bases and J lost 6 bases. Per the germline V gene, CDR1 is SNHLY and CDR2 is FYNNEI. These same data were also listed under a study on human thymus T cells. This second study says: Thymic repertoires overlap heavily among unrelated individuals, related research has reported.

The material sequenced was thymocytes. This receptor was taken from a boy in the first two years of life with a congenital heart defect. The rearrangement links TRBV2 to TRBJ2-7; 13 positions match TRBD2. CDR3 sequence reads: CASRTGLAGVEQYF. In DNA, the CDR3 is TGTGCCAGCAGAACCGGACTAGCGGGAGTCGAGCAGTACTTC.